This entry lists 19 T cell receptor beta chains sequenced from one sample in a study of blood T cell repertoires in COVID-19. Measured with immunoSEQ multiplex PCR; TCRdb has only the in-frame clones, and not every one. The sample lists around 82,000 clones, approximately 85% occurring once. The sequenced sample consisted of peripheral blood. These receptor sequences come from a man aged 50 or older with COVID-19, enrolled during active disease.

V gene TRBV7-8 combines with J gene TRBJ1-5; D remains ambiguous. This CDR3 comprises 15 residues. Trimming took 1 base from V and 4 from J, leaving 11 bases between them. Germline CDR1 SGHVS, CDR2 FQNEAQ. The CDR3 sequence is CASSLGSGWNQPQHF. CDR3 sequence (DNA): TGTGCCAGCAGCTTAGGTTCGGGGTGGAATCAGCCCCAGCATTTT.

This chain joins TRBV18 and TRBJ1-2, with D possibly TRBD1 on 5 matching bases. CDR3 length: 15 amino acids. Between the trimmed V and J ends, which lost 4 bases and 7 bases, there was a span of 19 bases. The germline gives CDR1 KGHSH, CDR2 LQKENI. CDR3 DNA sequence: TGTGCCAGCTCACTAGGGGAGGTATCTTCTGCTGGCTACACCTTC. Its protein product is CASSLGEVSSAGYTF.

V usage is TRBV19 and J usage is TRBJ2-5, with TRBD2 matching 12 bases. The CDR3 has 16 residues. Germline lookup yields CDR1 LNHDA and CDR2 SQIVND (reference sequence). With 4 bases clipped from V and 2 bases from J, the junction kept 5 bases outside the gene matches. The CDR3 protein is CASSTSGLAGQETQYF. The CDR3 DNA follows: TGTGCCAGTAGTACCTCCGGACTAGCGGGGCAAGAGACCCAGTACTTC.

The J gene is TRBJ2-5, the V gene TRBV5-1; 15 bases agree with TRBD2. The CDR3 totals 16 residues. J was trimmed by 5 bases and V by 3 bases; bases with no gene match: 5. Germline CDR1 and CDR2: SGHRS and YFSETQ. This chain's CDR3 is CASSWTSGRAGETQYF. CDR3 sequence (DNA): TGCGCCAGCAGCTGGACTAGCGGGAGGGCCGGGGAGACCCAGTACTTC.

The CDR3 bases are TGCACGCAGGGTTTCCCCGGGGAGCTGTTTTTT. This sequence encodes CTQGFPGELFF. The V and J genes are TRBV1 and TRBJ2-2; the table's D gene call, TRBD1, was not cross checked with the DNA. TRBV1 is described as a pseudogene. The CDR3 length is 11 residues.

The genes are TRBV29-1 and TRBJ1-1; perhaps TRBD1 as D (6 bases). The CDR3 covers 13 residues. CDR1 and CDR2 (germline): SQVTM, ANQGSEA. The V gene lost 7 bases and the J gene lost 1 base, with 13 bases spanning the gap. The CDR3 protein is CSGSKDRNTEAFF. The CDR3 DNA follows: TGCAGCGGGAGCAAGGACAGGAACACTGAAGCTTTCTTT.

The CDR3 sequence is CASSWGQGTNTEAFF. For the CDR3, the DNA is TGTGCCAGCAGCTGGGGACAGGGAACCAACACTGAAGCTTTCTTT. V is TRBV7-8 and J is TRBJ1-1, with TRBD1 matching 9 bases. With V trimmed by 4 bases and J by 2 bases, 5 bases remained unmatched. The CDR3 length is 15 residues. The germline V gene encodes CDR1 SGHVS and CDR2 FQNEAQ.

The count of this clone is one. This rearrangement joins TRBV2 to TRBJ1-5, with 8 bases aligning to TRBD1. The CDR3 has 14 amino acids. The V and J ends lost 4 bases and 4 bases, in that order; junction bases with no gene match: 3. Germline CDR1 and CDR2: SNHLY and FYNNEI. CDR3 region: CASSGQGKNQPQHF. The CDR3 nucleotides are TGTGCCAGCAGTGGACAGGGGAAAAATCAGCCCCAGCATTTT.

This chain joins TRBV14 and TRBJ2-7; 7 nucleotides match TRBD2. The CDR3 length is 14 residues. Germline CDR1 reads SGHDN; CDR2 reads FVKESK. V lost 4 bases to trimming and J lost 6 bases; unmatched junction nucleotides: 9. The CDR3 sequence: CASSPAGERREQYF. CDR3 DNA sequence: TGTGCCAGCAGCCCGGCGGGGGAACGTCGCGAGCAGTACTTC.

The table lists this clone with a count of one. The J gene is TRBJ1-5, the V gene TRBV5-1, with 7 bases fitting TRBD1. Germline values: CDR1 SGHRS, CDR2 YFSETQ. The V gene end was trimmed by 0 bases and the J gene end by 8 bases; junction bases not matched to a gene: 2. The CDR3 contains 13 residues. The CDR3 protein is CASSLGQGEPQHF. As DNA, the CDR3 is TGCGCCAGCAGCTTGGGACAGGGCGAGCCCCAGCATTTT.

CDR3 protein: CASSRSPQGEAYNEQFF. In DNA, the CDR3 is TGCGCCAGCAGCCGCTCCCCCCAAGGGGAGGCTTACAATGAGCAGTTCTTC. V usage is TRBV4-1 and J usage is TRBJ2-1, with a tentative D call TRBD2 (6 bases). V was pared by 4 bases and J by 4 bases, with 20 bases between. The length of the CDR3 is 17 residues. In germline, CDR1 is MGHRA, CDR2 YSYEKL.

The chain is built from TRBV6-5 and TRBJ2-1, with 11 bases that match TRBD2. V was pared by 0 bases and J by 7 bases, with 2 bases of the junction left unmatched. CDR3 length: 15 amino acids. Germline V CDR1 and CDR2: MNHEY, SVGAGI. The CDR3 DNA follows: TGTGCCAGCAGTTACTCCTGGACTAGCGGGAATGAGCAGTTCTTC. Translating it yields CASSYSWTSGNEQFF.

J is TRBJ2-7 and V is TRBV6-2 or TRBV6-3; 7 bases fit TRBD1. This CDR3 contains 14 residues. V shed 0 bases, J shed 3 bases, and the junction held 2 bases outside the gene matches. CDR1 and CDR2 (germline): MNHEY, SVGEGT. CDR3 bases: TGTGCCAGCAGTTACTCCTCAGGGGGCTACGAGCAGTACTTC. This translates into CASSYSSGGYEQYF.

This clone was recorded many times. The gene calls are TRBV9 and TRBJ2-2; 8 nucleotides match TRBD1. CDR1 is SGDLS, CDR2 YYNGEE, per germline. V was clipped by 2 bases and J by 3 bases; unmatched bases: 3. The CDR3 consists of 15 residues. The CDR3 DNA follows: TGTGCCAGCAGCGTCGGACAGGGCCACACCGGGGAGCTGTTTTTT. This codes for CASSVGQGHTGELFF.

The gene calls are TRBV5-1 and TRBJ2-2; 11 bases map to TRBD1. Germline CDR1 and CDR2: SGHRS and YFSETQ. The CDR3 spans 15 residues. Unmatched junction bases numbered 4, after V lost 3 bases and J lost 6 bases. Here the CDR3 reads CASSWDRGFAGELFF. The CDR3 nucleotides are TGCGCCAGCAGCTGGGACAGGGGGTTTGCCGGGGAGCTGTTTTTT.

The gene calls are TRBV5-6 and TRBJ2-7; TRBD2 matches 7 bases. The CDR3 length is 12 residues. The V gene's germline CDR1 is SGHDT and CDR2 YYEEEE. The junction had 7 bases not matched to a gene; V was cut back by 2 bases and J by 11 bases. The CDR3 nucleotides are TGTGCCAGCAGCTTTTCCGGTCGGGGGGAGTACTTC. It codes for CASSFSGRGEYF.

This chain connects TRBV29-1 to TRBJ2-4; D may be TRBD2 (7 bases). This CDR3 contains 11 residues. V was trimmed by 7 bases and J by 12 bases, leaving 16 bases between them. Germline CDR1 is SQVTM and CDR2 is ANQGSEA. CDR3 sequence: CSGGGQENQYF. The CDR3 DNA reads TGCAGCGGGGGGGGACAAGAGAATCAGTACTTC.

This chain connects TRBV21-1 to TRBJ2-5; TRBD1, the table's D call, lacks a check against the DNA. TRBV21-1 is given as a pseudogene. The CDR3 length is 15 residues. The DNA of the CDR3 is TGTGCCAGCAGCAAAACCGGGCAGGGGGGAGAGACCCAGTACTTC. As protein: CASSKTGQGGETQYF.

This clone was observed once. Other DNA sequences in this specimen translate into the identical CDR3. J is TRBJ2-7 and V is TRBV5-1; unclear D gene. The CDR3 covers 13 residues. Trimming left V 0 bases short and J 1 base short, with 5 bases between. CDR1 and CDR2 (germline): SGHRS, YFSETQ. The chain's CDR3 is CASSLAGSYEQYF. CDR3 bases: TGCGCCAGCAGCTTGGCCGGTTCCTACGAGCAGTACTTC. The full variable domain, completed using reference TRBV5-1 and TRBJ2-7, is KAGVTQTPRYLIKTRGQQVTLSCSPISGHRSVSWYQQTPGQGLQFLFEYFSETQRNKGNFPGRFSGRQFSNSRSEMNVSTLELGDSALYLCASSLAGSYEQYFGPGTRLTVT.